The 15 T cell receptor beta chains listed next were all sequenced from one sample in a study of spatial heterogeneity in lung cancer. Time point in this sample: sample taken at primary tumor resection. TCRdb used MiXCR to reprocess the 5' RACE reads, holding one entry per CDR3 protein. The sample holds tens of thousands of distinct CDR3 sequences, approximately 6% seen once. The sample here was PBMCs, taken at surgery. These receptor sequences come from a female donor with early-stage non-small cell lung cancer.

This clonotype was counted ten times or more. This chain uses TRBV10-3 with TRBJ2-7; 10 bases line up with TRBD2. The CDR3 totals 14 residues. Losses at the gene ends were 7 bases for V and 4 bases for J; bases not matched to a gene: 7. Per the germline V gene, CDR1 is ENHRY and CDR2 is SYGVKD. DNA of the CDR3: TGTGCCATCATTTCGGCTAGCGGGAGTTACGAGCAGTACTTC. Amino acids: CAIISASGSYEQYF.

The chain joins TRBV18 to TRBJ2-7; TRBD2 agrees at 7 bases. The length of the CDR3 is 15 residues. Germline values: CDR1 KGHSH, CDR2 LQKENI. J gave up 2 bases and V 2 bases, and 6 bases lay outside the gene matches. The CDR3 coding sequence is TGTGCCAGCTCACCAGGGAGCGGGATTACCTACGAGCAGTACTTC. Its translation is CASSPGSGITYEQYF.

The table lists this clonotype with many counts. The gene calls are TRBV7-8 and TRBJ2-2, with TRBD1 as a possible D gene (7 bases). This CDR3 is 14 amino acids long. The V gene lost 4 bases and the J gene lost 5 bases, with 11 bases spanning the gap. In germline, CDR1 is SGHVS, CDR2 FQNEAQ. Written as DNA, the CDR3 is TGTGCCAGCAGCTACGCGGGACAGACCGGGGAGCTGTTTTTT. This translates into CASSYAGQTGELFF.

This clonotype has just a few counts. The J gene is TRBJ2-3, the V gene TRBV4-1; D is ambiguous. Trimming left V 0 bases short and J 0 bases short, with 10 bases between. Germline values: CDR1 MGHRA, CDR2 YSYEKL. The CDR3 has 16 amino acids. For the CDR3, the DNA is TGCGCCAGCAGCCAAGATCGAGCACCCAGCACAGATACGCAGTATTTT. Its translation: CASSQDRAPSTDTQYF.

This chain joins TRBV12-3 or TRBV12-4 and TRBJ1-5; tentatively, D is TRBD1 (6 bases). This CDR3 has 14 residues. V shed 7 bases and J shed 0 bases, with 10 bases lying between them. The CDR3 spells CASTGQISNQPQHF. The CDR3 coding sequence is TGTGCCAGCACCGGACAGATTAGCAATCAGCCCCAGCATTTT.

V gene TRBV9 combines with J gene TRBJ2-7, with 9 positions matching TRBD2. The trim removed 0 bases at V and 7 bases at J, leaving 8 bases unmatched. CDR3 length equals 15 residues. Germline V gives CDR1 SGDLS, CDR2 YYNGEE. CDR3 amino acids: CASSVDSGSLGEQYF. As DNA, the CDR3 is TGTGCCAGCAGCGTAGATAGCGGGAGTTTGGGGGAGCAGTACTTC.

The sample holds a few counts of this clonotype. The gene calls are TRBV7-3 and TRBJ1-2; 12 nucleotides match TRBD1. The CDR3 covers 15 residues. Germline V CDR1 and CDR2: SGHTA, FQGTGA. J lost 6 bases, V lost 1 base, and 3 bases had no gene match. CDR3 DNA: TGTGCCAGCAGCTTAATGGGACAGGGGGCGAATGGCTACACCTTC. Residues: CASSLMGQGANGYTF.

This clonotype came up many times. The CDR3 DNA reads as TGTGCCAGCGCGTCAGGTGGGGATTTTTGGAACACTGAAGCTTTCTTT. It encodes CASASGGDFWNTEAFF. The chain joins TRBV6-5 to TRBJ1-1; D call uncertain. Germline V gene sequence: CDR1 MNHEY, CDR2 SVGAGI. Deletions cut 8 bases from V and 1 base from J, with 20 bases between. This CDR3 has 16 residues.

This clonotype was counted many times. This sequence joins TRBV11-3 and TRBJ2-2; D might be TRBD1 (6 bases). Germline V gene sequence: CDR1 SGHNT, CDR2 YENEEA. The CDR3 contains 16 residues. Trimming took 4 bases from V and 4 from J, leaving 16 bases between them. The CDR3 DNA follows: TGTGCCAGCAGCTCCACCGGGACACCGACCACCGGGGAGCTGTTTTTT. This encodes CASSSTGTPTTGELFF.

There are many counts of this clonotype. The V and J genes are TRBV28 and TRBJ2-1, with a weak D call TRBD1 (9 bases). Deletions cut 5 bases from V and 4 bases from J, with 33 bases between. This CDR3 spans 21 amino acids. CDR1 is MDHEN and CDR2 is SYDVKM in the germline V gene. CDR3 in amino acids: CASSPWDRVSGSIGLYNEQFF. The CDR3 nucleotides read TGTGCCAGCAGTCCCTGGGACAGGGTCAGCGGGAGTATCGGCCTGTACAATGAGCAGTTCTTC.

In this sample, this clonotype turned up a few times. V and J are TRBV11-2 and TRBJ1-4; D gene unclear. V was cut by 0 bases and J by 6 bases, with 14 bases left in between. This CDR3 is 16 amino acids long. Per germline, CDR1 SGHAT and CDR2 FQNNGV. The CDR3, as DNA: TGTGCCAGCAGCTTAGATCTGAACAGCGGATATGAAAAACTGTTTTTT. This gives the protein CASSLDLNSGYEKLFF.

This clonotype was counted ten times or more. V usage is TRBV28 and J usage is TRBJ2-3; D perhaps matches TRBD1 (5 bases). Germline V CDR1 and CDR2: MDHEN, SYDVKM. Trimming pared 9 bases from V and 1 base from J, leaving 14 bases between. This CDR3 spans 14 amino acids. CDR3 DNA: TGTGCCAGTGAACAGGATGAGGGCACAGATACGCAGTATTTT. Translating it yields CASEQDEGTDTQYF.

Many counts were recorded for this clonotype. The J gene is TRBJ2-7, the V gene TRBV12-3 or TRBV12-4, with TRBD1 as a possible D gene (6 bases). V lost 7 bases and J 2 bases, leaving 9 bases between the germline ends. This CDR3 has 12 amino acids. This CDR3 is CASTGQTYEQYF. The CDR3 nucleotides read TGTGCCAGCACCGGACAGACCTACGAGCAGTACTTC.

The V call is TRBV25-1, the J call TRBJ2-5; 8 positions agree with TRBD2. Trimming removed 0 bases from V and 4 bases from J; junction bases left unmatched: 10. The CDR3 has 17 amino acids. Germline CDR1 MGHDK, CDR2 SYGVNS. CDR3 nucleotide sequence: TGTGCCAGCAGTGAATATGGGAGCGGGAGTTCGGGAGAGACCCAGTACTTC. It encodes CASSEYGSGSSGETQYF.

This clonotype has just a few counts. The chain recombines TRBV27 with TRBJ2-5; no firm D call. The germline CDR1 and CDR2 sequences are MNHEY and SMNVEV (reference sequence). Trimming removed 0 bases at V and 2 bases at J, with 10 bases between. The CDR3 runs to 15 residues. CDR3 sequence (DNA): TGTGCCAGCAGTTTATCGGCGAATCCACAAGAGACCCAGTACTTC. The encoded protein is CASSLSANPQETQYF.